The source of this T cell receptor beta chain is a study of blood T cell repertoires in COVID-19. Turning to the study itself: From the United States, Italy and Spain came samples of acute and convalescent COVID-19. T cells, B-cell-depleted T cells, or PBMCs provided the cDNA or gDNA that served as material.

In the authors' workflow: The assay estimated nucleated cells by amplifying reference gene primers. Data came from immunoSEQ multiplex PCR; TCRdb stores just in-frame clones and leaves some out. V and J calls and clone size follow that table, whereas D and trimming were derived from the DNA. The sample records roughly 44,000 clones, about 90% being singletons. The CDR3 contains 14 residues. V shed 0 bases and J shed 4 bases, with 8 bases lying between them. Germline assignment: CDR1 SGDLS and CDR2 YYNGEE. This TCR was recovered from a man older than 75 with acute or convalescent COVID-19. The J gene is TRBJ1-5, the V gene TRBV9; D is possibly TRBD1 (6 bases). The sequenced sample was peripheral blood. The CDR3 bases are TGTGCCAGCAGCGTAGGGACAGATAATCAGCCCCAGCATTTT. Amino acid sequence: CASSVGTDNQPQHF.